This T cell receptor beta chain was captured in a study of cytomegalovirus exposure and HLA in healthy donors. Remarks on this clone: Its antigen is undetermined.

Regarding donors, all were healthy bone marrow donors. This PCR relied on a set of 60 Vbeta primers and 13 Jbeta primers. Here immunoSEQ multiplex PCR was the method, and the copy in TCRdb shows in-frame clones only, minus some. Of approximately 150,000 clones listed, 80% to 90% were seen once; the top ten hold about 10%. Study findings and constraints: Presence/absence analysis assumed near-uniform sequencing depth across donors. Rates of TCR association differed by HLA locus in a later analysis, with DRB1 highest and HLA-C lowest. Most TCR sequences were rare, but some public TCRs occurred in many donors.

Germline values: CDR1 SGHNT, CDR2 YENEEA. The CDR3 runs 16 residues. Trimming cost V 5 bases and J 1 base; bases outside gene matches: 5. The sequence derives from a man in his fifties in good health and CMV-seropositive. Source material: PBMCs. The chain combines TRBV11-3 with TRBJ2-2; 9 bases match TRBD2. The chain's CDR3 is CASSPLAGENTGELFF. The CDR3 DNA follows: TGTGCCAGCAGCCCCTTAGCGGGAGAGAACACCGGGGAGCTGTTTTTT.